The clone carrying this TCR beta chain was counted many times. Researchers prepared the TCRbeta library using unique molecular identifiers, the study reports. MiXCR, run by TCRdb on the PCR reads, gives a single entry per CDR3 protein. In the table there are 200,000 to 250,000 distinct CDR3 sequences, more than 10% of which are singletons. The CDR3 contains 19 residues. The germline CDR1 and CDR2 sequences are MNHEY and SVGAGI. The V and J ends lost 2 bases and 0 bases, in that order; junction bases with no gene match: 12. This sample was taken from a study of T-cell reconstitution after alpha-beta-depleted transplantation in children.

The chain joins TRBV6-5 to TRBJ1-5; 8 bases align to TRBD1. The sequences come from PBMCs from the stem cell graft donor, collected from the stem cell graft. The TCR originated in a human donor who donated a stem cell graft to a child with acute lymphoblastic leukemia. DNA for the CDR3: TGTGCCAGCAGTTACCCCTCGACAGGGGCCTCCCTTAGCAATCAGCCCCAGCATTTT. It encodes CASSYPSTGASLSNQPQHF.